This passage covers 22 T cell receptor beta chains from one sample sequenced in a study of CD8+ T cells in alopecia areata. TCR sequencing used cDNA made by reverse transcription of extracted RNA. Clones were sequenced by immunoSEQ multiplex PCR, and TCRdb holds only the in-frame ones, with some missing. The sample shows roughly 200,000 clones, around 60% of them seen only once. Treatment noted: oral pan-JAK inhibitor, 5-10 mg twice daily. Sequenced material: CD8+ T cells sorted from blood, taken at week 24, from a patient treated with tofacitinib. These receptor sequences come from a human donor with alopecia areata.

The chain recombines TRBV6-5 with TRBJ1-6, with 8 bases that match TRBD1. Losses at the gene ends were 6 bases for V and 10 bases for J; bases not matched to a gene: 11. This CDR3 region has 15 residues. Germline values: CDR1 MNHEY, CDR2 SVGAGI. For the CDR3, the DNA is TGTGCCAGCAGAGACATGGGACAGGCTGGGTCACCCCTCCACTTT. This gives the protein CASRDMGQAGSPLHF.

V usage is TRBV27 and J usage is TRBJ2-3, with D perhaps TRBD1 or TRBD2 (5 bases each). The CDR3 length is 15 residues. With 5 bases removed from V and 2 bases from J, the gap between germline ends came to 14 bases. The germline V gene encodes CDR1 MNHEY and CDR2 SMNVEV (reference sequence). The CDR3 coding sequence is TGTGCCAGCAGTCGGTACTTAGGGACCACAGATACGCAGTATTTT. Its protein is CASSRYLGTTDTQYF.

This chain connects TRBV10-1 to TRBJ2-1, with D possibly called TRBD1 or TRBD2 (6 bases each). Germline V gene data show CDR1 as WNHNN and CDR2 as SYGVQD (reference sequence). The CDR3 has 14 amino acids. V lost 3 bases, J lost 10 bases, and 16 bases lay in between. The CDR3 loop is CASSDSGAGREQFF. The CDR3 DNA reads TGCGCCAGCAGTGACTCGGGGGCAGGTCGGGAGCAGTTCTTC.

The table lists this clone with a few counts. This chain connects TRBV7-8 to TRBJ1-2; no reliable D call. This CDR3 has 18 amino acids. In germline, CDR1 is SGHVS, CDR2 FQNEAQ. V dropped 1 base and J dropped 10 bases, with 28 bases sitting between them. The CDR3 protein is CASSLVTRPVSTGDDYTF. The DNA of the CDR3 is TGTGCCAGCAGCTTAGTTACAAGACCTGTGAGCACTGGGGATGACTACACCTTC.

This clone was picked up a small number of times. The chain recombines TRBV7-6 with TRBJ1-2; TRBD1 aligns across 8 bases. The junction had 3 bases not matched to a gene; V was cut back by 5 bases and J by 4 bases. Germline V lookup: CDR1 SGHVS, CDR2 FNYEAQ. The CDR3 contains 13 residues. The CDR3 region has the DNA TGTGCCAGCAGCCCAGGGGGCGGCTATGGCTACACCTTC. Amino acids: CASSPGGGYGYTF.

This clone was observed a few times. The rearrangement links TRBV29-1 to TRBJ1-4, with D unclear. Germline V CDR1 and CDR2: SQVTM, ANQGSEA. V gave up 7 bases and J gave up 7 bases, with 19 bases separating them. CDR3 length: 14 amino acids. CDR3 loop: CSAQREGRSEKLFF. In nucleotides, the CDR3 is TGCAGCGCTCAACGGGAGGGTAGGAGTGAAAAACTGTTTTTT.

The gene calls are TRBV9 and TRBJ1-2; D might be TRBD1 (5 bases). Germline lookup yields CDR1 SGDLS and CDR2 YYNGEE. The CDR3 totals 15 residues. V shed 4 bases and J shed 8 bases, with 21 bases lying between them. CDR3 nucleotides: TGTGCCAGCAGCCCAGGCCCGGGACGGACGGCCGGCTACACCTTC. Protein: CASSPGPGRTAGYTF.

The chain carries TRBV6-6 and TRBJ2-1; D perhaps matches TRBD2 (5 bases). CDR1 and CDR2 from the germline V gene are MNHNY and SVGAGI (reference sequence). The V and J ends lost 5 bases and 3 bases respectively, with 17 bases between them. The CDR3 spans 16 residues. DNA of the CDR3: TGTGCCAGCAGTACGGCGGCTCCGGGGTTCTACAATGAGCAGTTCTTC. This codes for CASSTAAPGFYNEQFF.

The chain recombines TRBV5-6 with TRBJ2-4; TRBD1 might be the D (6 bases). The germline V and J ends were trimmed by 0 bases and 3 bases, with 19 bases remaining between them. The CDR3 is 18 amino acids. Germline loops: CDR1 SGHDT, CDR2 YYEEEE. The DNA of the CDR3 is TGTGCCAGCAGCTTGGCCGTGGGGGCCCTCGACTTCAAAAACATTCAGTACTTC. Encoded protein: CASSLAVGALDFKNIQYF.

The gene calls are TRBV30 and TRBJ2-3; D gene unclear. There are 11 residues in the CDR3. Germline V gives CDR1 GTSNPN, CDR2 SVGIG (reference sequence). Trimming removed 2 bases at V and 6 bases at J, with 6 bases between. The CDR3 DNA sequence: TGTGCCTGGAGTCCAGAGGATACGCAGTATTTT. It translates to CAWSPEDTQYF.

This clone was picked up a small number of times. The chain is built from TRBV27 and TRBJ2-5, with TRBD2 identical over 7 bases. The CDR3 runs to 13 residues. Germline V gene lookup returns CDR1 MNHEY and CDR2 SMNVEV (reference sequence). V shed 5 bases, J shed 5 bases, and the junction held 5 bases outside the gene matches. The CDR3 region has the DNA TGTGCCAGCAGTCCGACTAGCTGGGAGACCCAGTACTTC. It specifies CASSPTSWETQYF.

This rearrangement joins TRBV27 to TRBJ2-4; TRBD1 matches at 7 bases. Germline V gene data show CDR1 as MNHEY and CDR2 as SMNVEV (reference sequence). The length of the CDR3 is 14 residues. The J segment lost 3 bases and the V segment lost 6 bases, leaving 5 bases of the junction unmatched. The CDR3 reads CASRGDSRKNIQYF. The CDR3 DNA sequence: TGTGCCAGCAGGGGGGACAGCCGCAAAAACATTCAGTACTTC.

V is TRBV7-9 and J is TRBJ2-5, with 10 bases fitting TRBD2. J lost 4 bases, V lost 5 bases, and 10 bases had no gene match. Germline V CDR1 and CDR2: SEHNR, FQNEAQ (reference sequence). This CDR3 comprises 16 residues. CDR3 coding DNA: TGTGCCAGCAGCACGTCTAGCGGGGGCCTAAGAGAGACCCAGTACTTC. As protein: CASSTSSGGLRETQYF.

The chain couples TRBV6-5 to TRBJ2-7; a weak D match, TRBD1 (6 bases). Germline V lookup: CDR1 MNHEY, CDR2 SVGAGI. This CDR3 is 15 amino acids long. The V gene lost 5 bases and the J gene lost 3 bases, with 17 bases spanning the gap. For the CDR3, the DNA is TGTGCCAGCAGTCAGGGACAAGAGAAGCGCTACGAGCAGTACTTC. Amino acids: CASSQGQEKRYEQYF.

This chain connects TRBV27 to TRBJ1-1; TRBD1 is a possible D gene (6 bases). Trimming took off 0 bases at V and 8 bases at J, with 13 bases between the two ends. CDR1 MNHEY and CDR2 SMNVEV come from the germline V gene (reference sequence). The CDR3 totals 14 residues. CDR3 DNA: TGTGCCAGCAGTTTATCGTCGGACAGAGGGGAAGCTTTCTTT. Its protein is CASSLSSDRGEAFF.

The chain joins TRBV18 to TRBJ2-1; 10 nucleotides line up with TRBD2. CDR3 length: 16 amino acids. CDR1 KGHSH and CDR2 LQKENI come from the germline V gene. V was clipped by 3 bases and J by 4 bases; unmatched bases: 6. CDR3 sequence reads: CASSPGLAGEYNEQFF. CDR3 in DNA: TGTGCCAGCTCACCGGGGCTAGCGGGGGAATACAATGAGCAGTTCTTC.

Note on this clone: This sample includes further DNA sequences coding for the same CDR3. CDR3 sequence reads: CASKVGNTEAFF. The CDR3 bases are TGTGCCAGTAAGGTAGGAAACACTGAAGCTTTCTTT. V and J are TRBV19 and TRBJ1-1; no definite D call. There are 12 residues in the CDR3. Trimming stripped 7 bases from V and 2 bases from J, with 8 bases between. Per the germline V gene, CDR1 is LNHDA and CDR2 is SQIVND (reference sequence).

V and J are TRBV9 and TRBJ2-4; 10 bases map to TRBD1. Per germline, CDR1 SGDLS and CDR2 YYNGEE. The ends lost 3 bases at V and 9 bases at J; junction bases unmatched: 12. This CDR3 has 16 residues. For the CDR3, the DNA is TGTGCCAGCAGCGGAAACCGGGACAGGGGACTTGCCATTCAGTACTTC. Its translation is CASSGNRDRGLAIQYF. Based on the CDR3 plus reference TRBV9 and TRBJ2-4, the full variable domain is DSGVTQTPKHLITATGQRVTLRCSPRSGDLSVYWYQQSLDQGLQFLIQYYNGEERAKGNILERFSAQQFPDLHSELNLSSLELGDSALYFCASSGNRDRGLAIQYFGAGTRLSVL.

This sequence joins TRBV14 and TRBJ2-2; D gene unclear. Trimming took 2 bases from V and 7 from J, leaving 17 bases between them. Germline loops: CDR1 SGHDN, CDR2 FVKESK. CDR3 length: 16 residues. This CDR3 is CASSQPGITPRGELFF. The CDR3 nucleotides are TGTGCCAGCAGCCAACCTGGGATAACGCCCCGCGGGGAGCTGTTTTTT.

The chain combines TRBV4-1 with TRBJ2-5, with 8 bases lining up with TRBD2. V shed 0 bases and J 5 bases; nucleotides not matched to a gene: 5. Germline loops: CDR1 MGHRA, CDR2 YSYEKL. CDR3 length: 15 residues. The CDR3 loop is CASSQDGTRRETQYF. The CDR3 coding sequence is TGCGCCAGCAGCCAAGATGGGACTAGGCGGGAGACCCAGTACTTC.

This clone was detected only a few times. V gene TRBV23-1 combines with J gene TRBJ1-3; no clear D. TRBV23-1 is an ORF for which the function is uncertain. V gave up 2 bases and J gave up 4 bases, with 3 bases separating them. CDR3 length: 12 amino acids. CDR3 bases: TGCGCCAGCAGTCAAGGAGGAAACACCATATATTTT. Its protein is CASSQGGNTIYF.

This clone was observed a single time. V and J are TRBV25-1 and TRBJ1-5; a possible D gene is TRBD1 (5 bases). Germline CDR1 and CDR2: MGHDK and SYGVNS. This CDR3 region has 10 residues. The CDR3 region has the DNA TGTGCTGCGGGGGACCAGCCCCAGCATTTT. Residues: CAAGDQPQHF.